This is a list of T cell receptor beta chains from one sample in a study of blood T cell repertoires in COVID-19. Clones were sequenced by immunoSEQ multiplex PCR, and TCRdb holds only the in-frame ones, with some missing. The sample includes a few hundred thousand clones, 85% seen only once; the top ten take less than 4.5%. The sample taken for sequencing was peripheral blood. The origin of the receptors is a woman between 45 and 65 years old with active or convalescent COVID-19. Both conserved end residues are part of each CDR3. Fields, in order: V gene, clone size, J gene, CDR3 protein. Clone size is given for some rows only: seen once, a few or many times, or a class if the clone is expanded.

>TRBV20-1|.|TRBJ1-6
CSASPSGHNSPLHF
>TRBV7-8|.|TRBJ1-5
CASSLSSGGVGVGNQPQHF
>TRBV7-9|.|TRBJ2-2
CASSLDGTGELFF
>TRBV19|.|TRBJ1-1
CASSPQGQGRDTEAFF
>TRBV5-1|.|TRBJ2-3
CASSLGGADTDTQYF
>TRBV29-1|.|TRBJ1-2
CSVWDRETGYTF
>TRBV19|.|TRBJ1-5
CASAGTGNQPQHF
>TRBV28|.|TRBJ1-3
CASSLLALSSGNTIYF
>TRBV6-6|.|TRBJ1-2
CASSYSRGYDYGYTF
>TRBV2|.|TRBJ2-1
CASSETIQEDNEQFF
>TRBV27|.|TRBJ1-6
CASSLRGYNSPLHF
>TRBV5-8|.|TRBJ1-4
CASNRQTNEKLFF
>TRBV5-6|.|TRBJ2-2
CASSLTGSNTGELFF
>TRBV6-1|.|TRBJ2-1
CASSEELAGVYNEQFF
>TRBV6-5|once|TRBJ1-1
CASSPRGWDTEAFF
>TRBV7-9|.|TRBJ2-5
CASSLRSLQETQYF
>TRBV2|.|TRBJ2-7
CASSFDSPSYF
>TRBV2|.|TRBJ2-7
CASSAQSYEQYF
>TRBV7-6|.|TRBJ2-3
CASSLGGGSGTTDTQYF
>TRBV5-6|.|TRBJ2-3
CASSSLLGKTDTQYF
>TRBV12-1|.|TRBJ2-7
CASSSGLESYEQYF
>TRBV9|.|TRBJ1-2
CASSAGLLEGYTF
>TRBV30|.|TRBJ2-2
CAWRTGISGELFF
>TRBV27|few|TRBJ1-6
CASSLRTGFNSPLHF
>TRBV5-4|.|TRBJ2-1
CASSLGLTGGVSYNEQFF
>TRBV5-1|.|TRBJ2-1
CASSPRTSGIAEQFF
>TRBV6-6|once|TRBJ2-7
CASSLRDRGPGGSYEQYF
>TRBV11-3|.|TRBJ2-7
CASSLRSSDYYEQYF
>TRBV10-3|.|TRBJ1-1
CAISDISGPNTEAFF
>TRBV5-6|.|TRBJ2-1
CASSYDRHYNEQFF
>TRBV2|.|TRBJ1-3
CASSEQAASSGNTIYF
>TRBV4-1|.|TRBJ2-2
CASSPPGLVNTGELFF
>TRBV29-1|.|TRBJ2-1
CSAQGGKRINEQFF
>TRBV2|.|TRBJ2-3
CASSDSASPSRLSSTDTQYF
>TRBV4-2|.|TRBJ2-5
CASSQGGGVPKTQYF
>TRBV28|.|TRBJ1-1
CASSRYTEAFF
>TRBV12-3/TRBV12-4|.|TRBJ1-2
CASSSGQGYGYTF
>TRBV6-1|.|TRBJ2-7
CASSEGMELYEQYF
>TRBV3-1/TRBV3-2|.|TRBJ2-1
CASSPTLLSNEQFF